Below, one T cell receptor (beta chain) is given with its context. What it recognizes is unknown. Method: immunoSEQ multiplex PCR; TCRdb's copy keeps in-frame clones and lacks some. The sample consists of some 44,000 clones, about 94% of them appearing once. This CDR3 spans 15 amino acids. The V end lost 3 bases, the J end lost 6 bases, and 14 bases lay between the germline ends. The germline V gene has CDR1 KGHSH and CDR2 LQKENI. The data originate from a study of graft-versus-host responses after intestinal transplantation. About the study: All recipients got anti-thymocyte globulin induction, then tacrolimus and steroids for approximately three years. Points from the study as a whole: The authors found GvH clones in recipient marrow, some appearing first in ileum or blood.

The material was PBMCs, obtained around 330 days after intestinal transplant. V gene TRBV18 combines with J gene TRBJ1-4, with D maybe TRBD1 (6 bases). The TCR comes from a human patient who received an intestinal transplant, so some T cells may come from the graft donor. CDR3 nucleotides: TGTGCCAGCTCACCCTATGGGGGCGTTGATGAAAAACTGTTTTTT. Its protein is CASSPYGGVDEKLFF. Based on the CDR3 plus reference TRBV18 and TRBJ1-4, the full variable domain is NAGVMQNPRHLVRRRGQEARLRCSPMKGHSHVYWYRQLPEEGLKFMVYLQKENIIDESGMPKERFSAEFPKEGPSILRIQQVVRGDSAAYFCASSPYGGVDEKLFFGSGTQLSVL.